A single TCR beta chain is shown here with its context. This may come from a read error, since a much larger clone is one base off. Patients aged 18 to 65 with hyperthyroidism were newly diagnosed, with duration under 2 months. Exclusion criteria comprised uncontrolled infection, other autoimmune disease, pregnancy or lactation. From RNA transcripts, TCR beta CDR3 regions were amplified. Using the HTBI primer set, a first-round RT-PCR was run on the TCR CDR3. TCRdb itself ran the multiplex PCR reads through MiXCR, one entry per CDR3 protein. The sample records approximately 870,000 distinct CDR3 sequences, roughly 37% being singletons. This sample is drawn from a study of T cells in Graves' hyperthyroidism and ophthalmopathy. Trimming took off 6 bases at V and 11 bases at J, with 20 bases between the two ends. The CDR3 runs 14 residues. Germline-derived CDR1 and CDR2 are DFQATT and SNEGSKA (reference sequence).

The sample was blood. This TCR was sampled from a man aged 18 to 30 with Graves' hyperthyroidism. The V call is TRBV20-1, the J call TRBJ1-6; no reliable D call. The CDR3 sequence is CSAPRPQAGPPLHF. The CDR3 bases are TGCAGTGCCCCGCGGCCCCAGGCCGGTCCACCCCTCCACTTT.